This TCR beta chain was identified in a study of early T cells in non-severe SARS-CoV-2 infection. Study context: Sequencing input comprised bulk RNA from unsorted whole blood; chain pairing was not available.

This clonotype was seen a handful of times. Its antigen remains unidentified. Whole-study findings and limits: Anti-spike CD8 specificities were favored by VDJdb matching, whose results missed private and CD4 specificities.

The library protocol tagged individual cDNA molecules with unique molecular identifiers. TCRdb ran MiXCR on the 5' RACE reads and lists one entry per CDR3 protein. Counted here are around 53,000 distinct CDR3 sequences, 10% to 15% occurring once; the ten biggest clones make up about 9.7%. This receptor was obtained from an adult who was a healthcare worker with PCR-confirmed SARS-CoV-2 infection or an uninfected control (not recorded which). The sequenced sample consisted of whole blood.

The CDR3, as DNA: TGTGCCAGCAGCTTGGGGGAGGGCCCCTTCACAGATACGCAGTATTTT. As protein: CASSLGEGPFTDTQYF. V usage is TRBV5-8 and J usage is TRBJ2-3, with 7 bases identical to TRBD2. The J segment lost 2 bases and the V segment lost 0 bases, leaving 6 bases of the junction unmatched. From germline, CDR1 is SGHTS and CDR2 YDEGEE. CDR3 size: 16 residues.